The 24 T cell receptor beta chains below all came from one sample that was sequenced in a study of long-term antiretroviral therapy in people with HIV. Version v3.0 of the immunoSEQ assay was performed at survey level. Assay: immunoSEQ multiplex PCR; the TCRdb copy retains only in-frame clones and omits some. Among 20,000 to 25,000 clones listed, 79% were seen once. The sample was unsorted PBMCs, taken 4.1 years after starting antiretroviral therapy. These receptors originate from a woman between 40 and 55 years old with HIV.

V gene TRBV13 combines with J gene TRBJ2-1; no reliable D call. The V end lost 4 bases, the J end lost 4 bases, and 11 bases lay between the germline ends. CDR1 and CDR2 from the germline V gene are PRHDT and FYEKMQ (reference sequence). This CDR3 spans 14 amino acids. The CDR3 nucleotides read TGTGCCAGCAGCTCGGGTGGATATTACAATGAGCAGTTCTTC. Encoded protein: CASSSGGYYNEQFF.

J is TRBJ1-2 and V is TRBV19; D is uncertain. The CDR3 has 11 amino acids. Trimming stripped 0 bases from V and 6 bases from J, with 2 bases between. Germline assignment: CDR1 LNHDA and CDR2 SQIVND (reference sequence). The chain's CDR3 is CASSIDHGYTF. In DNA, the CDR3 is TGTGCCAGTAGTATAGATCATGGCTACACCTTC.

Only one count was recorded for this clone. The chain combines TRBV5-1 with TRBJ1-3; TRBD1 is a possible D gene (6 bases). There are 13 residues in the CDR3. Per the germline V gene, CDR1 is SGHRS and CDR2 is YFSETQ. V was shortened by 1 base and J by 5 bases, with 7 bases between the two germline ends. The CDR3 nucleotides read TGCGCCAGCAGCTTGCAGGGGAGAAACACCATATATTTT. It yields the protein CASSLQGRNTIYF.

The J gene is TRBJ1-1, the V gene TRBV11-2, with a weak D call TRBD1 (5 bases). V lost 5 bases, J lost 6 bases, and 13 bases lay in between. The CDR3 has 13 amino acids. The germline CDR1 and CDR2 sequences are SGHAT and FQNNGV. CDR3 loop: CASSRWDRPEAFF. In DNA form, the CDR3 reads TGTGCCAGCAGCCGCTGGGACCGTCCTGAAGCTTTCTTT.

The V and J genes are TRBV19 and TRBJ2-7; 7 nucleotides agree with TRBD1. This CDR3 is built from 15 residues. J was trimmed by 2 bases and V by 0 bases; bases with no gene match: 4. CDR1 LNHDA and CDR2 SQIVND come from the germline V gene (reference sequence). CDR3 protein: CASSIEGQGAYEQYF. DNA of the CDR3: TGTGCCAGTAGTATAGAAGGCCAGGGGGCCTACGAGCAGTACTTC.

In DNA form, the CDR3 reads TGCGCCAGCAGCTTGGTTGGTTTGAACACTGAAGCTTTCTTT. Its protein product is CASSLVGLNTEAFF. The chain uses TRBV5-1 and TRBJ1-1; D not resolved. The CDR3 has 14 amino acids. CDR1 and CDR2 from the germline V gene are SGHRS and YFSETQ. V gave up 0 bases and J gave up 0 bases, with 6 bases separating them.

This chain uses TRBV11-3 with TRBJ1-1, with TRBD1 matching 7 bases. The CDR3 is 14 amino acids. Germline CDR1 is SGHNT and CDR2 is YENEEA. V was clipped by 3 bases and J by 2 bases; unmatched bases: 3. CDR3 coding DNA: TGTGCCAGCAGCTTGCGACAGGGAAACACTGAAGCTTTCTTT. This gives the protein CASSLRQGNTEAFF. The variable domain in full, completed from reference TRBV11-3 and TRBJ1-1, reads EAGVVQSPRYKIIEKKQPVAFWCNPISGHNTLYWYLQNLGQGPELLIRYENEEAVDDSQLPKDRFSAERLKGVDSTLKIQPAELGDSAVYLCASSLRQGNTEAFFGQGTRLTVV.

The V call is TRBV27, the J call TRBJ2-1; D remains ambiguous. CDR3 length equals 11 residues. Trimming shortened V by 10 bases and J by 5 bases, and 9 bases separated the two germline ends. Germline lookup yields CDR1 MNHEY and CDR2 SMNVEV (reference sequence). The CDR3 bases are TGTGCCACCCTCGAGAACAATGAGCAGTTCTTC. Protein sequence: CATLENNEQFF.

The genes are TRBV19 and TRBJ2-7, with 12 positions matching TRBD2. This CDR3 has 14 residues. Trimming cost V 5 bases and J 4 bases; bases outside gene matches: 3. Germline CDR1 LNHDA, CDR2 SQIVND (reference sequence). The CDR3 spells CASSQTSGGYEQYF. The CDR3 nucleotides read TGTGCCAGTAGTCAGACTAGCGGGGGATACGAGCAGTACTTC.

V gene TRBV6-5 combines with J gene TRBJ1-5; D is possibly TRBD1 (6 bases). Trimming left V 2 bases short and J 8 bases short, with 13 bases between. Germline assignment: CDR1 MNHEY and CDR2 SVGAGI. The CDR3 loop spans 14 amino acids. Here the CDR3 reads CASSYNQGWEPQHF. The CDR3 DNA sequence: TGTGCCAGCAGTTACAACCAGGGGTGGGAGCCCCAGCATTTT.

The chain joins TRBV5-4 to TRBJ2-7; 7 nucleotides match TRBD1. The trim removed 3 bases at V and 6 bases at J, leaving 12 bases unmatched. The CDR3 has 15 amino acids. From germline, CDR1 is SGHNT and CDR2 YYREEE (reference sequence). The CDR3 coding sequence is TGTGCCAGCAGCTCGCGGACAGGATCAGCGAGCGAGCAGTACTTC. Its protein is CASSSRTGSASEQYF.

The chain employs TRBV5-4 and TRBJ2-4, with D unresolved. This CDR3 is built from 15 residues. Germline-derived CDR1 and CDR2 are SGHNT and YYREEE (reference sequence). The V and J ends lost 0 bases and 0 bases respectively, with 7 bases between them. The CDR3 DNA follows: TGTGCCAGCAGCTTGGGGGGTCAAGCCAAAAACATTCAGTACTTC. This sequence encodes CASSLGGQAKNIQYF.

The chain carries TRBV10-2 and TRBJ1-2, with D hard to call. Germline lookup yields CDR1 WSHSY and CDR2 SAAADI. The CDR3 runs to 14 residues. Trimming removed 1 base from V and 0 bases from J, with 6 bases in between. CDR3 DNA sequence: TGCGCCAGCAGTGAGTACACGACTAACTATGGCTACACCTTC. As protein: CASSEYTTNYGYTF.

The gene calls are TRBV7-2 and TRBJ2-3, with 8 bases lining up with TRBD2. CDR1 and CDR2 (germline): SGHTA, FQGNSA. With V trimmed by 5 bases and J by 9 bases, 10 bases remained unmatched. The CDR3 covers 14 residues. CDR3 DNA: TGTGCCAGCAGCCGGGGACTAGTAAAGGTCACGCAGTATTTT. It translates to CASSRGLVKVTQYF.

The chain is built from TRBV7-6 and TRBJ2-2, with unresolved D. Germline V gives CDR1 SGHVS, CDR2 FNYEAQ. V shed 0 bases and J shed 0 bases, with 11 bases lying between them. This CDR3 has 17 amino acids. CDR3 region: CASSLARTDPNTGELFF. The CDR3 DNA reads TGTGCCAGCAGCTTAGCGCGGACGGACCCGAACACCGGGGAGCTGTTTTTT.

The gene calls are TRBV7-2 and TRBJ1-2; D possibly corresponds to TRBD1 (6 bases). CDR3 length: 16 amino acids. Germline CDR1 is SGHTA and CDR2 is FQGNSA. V was clipped by 6 bases and J by 3 bases, with 20 bases between them. The CDR3 protein is CASRLGRGRIDYGYTF. The CDR3 bases are TGTGCCAGCAGACTCGGCAGGGGTCGTATTGACTATGGCTACACCTTC.

The chain combines TRBV30 with TRBJ2-1; D is undetermined. V lost 0 bases to trimming and J lost 7 bases, with 10 bases between them. Germline V gene lookup returns CDR1 GTSNPN and CDR2 SVGIG (reference sequence). CDR3 size: 13 residues. The chain's CDR3 is CAWSVDGRNEQFF. CDR3 DNA sequence: TGTGCCTGGAGTGTCGACGGACGTAATGAGCAGTTCTTC.

The table lists this clone with a few counts. The chain is built from TRBV10-3 and TRBJ1-2, with D perhaps matching TRBD1 (5 bases). This CDR3 comprises 13 residues. V gave up 6 bases and J gave up 0 bases, with 8 bases separating them. Per germline, CDR1 ENHRY and CDR2 SYGVKD. The CDR3 nucleotides read TGTGCCATCAGGGACACTTCTAACTATGGCTACACCTTC. This codes for CAIRDTSNYGYTF.

The V gene is TRBV20-1, the J gene TRBJ1-6; D remains unclear. The CDR3 length is 11 residues. Germline assignment: CDR1 DFQATT and CDR2 SNEGSKA (reference sequence). V gave up 0 bases and J gave up 9 bases, with 3 bases separating them. CDR3 loop: CSARDSSPLHF. The CDR3 region has the DNA TGCAGTGCTAGAGATTCTTCACCCCTCCACTTT.

V and J are TRBV10-3 and TRBJ1-4, with a weak D call TRBD1 (5 bases). The CDR3 covers 14 residues. Trimming shortened V by 6 bases and J by 1 base, and 9 bases separated the two germline ends. Germline lookup yields CDR1 ENHRY and CDR2 SYGVKD. The CDR3 bases are TGTGCCATCAGGTCGACAGAAACTAATGAAAAACTGTTTTTT. It encodes CAIRSTETNEKLFF.

The chain is built from TRBV2 and TRBJ2-7; maybe TRBD1 (6 bases). Germline V lookup: CDR1 SNHLY, CDR2 FYNNEI. The V end lost 4 bases, the J end lost 2 bases, and 15 bases lay between the germline ends. This CDR3 comprises 15 residues. Written as DNA, the CDR3 is TGTGCCAGCAGTGTAGAGGACAGCCTAACCTACGAGCAGTACTTC. This translates into CASSVEDSLTYEQYF.

V gene TRBV6-1 combines with J gene TRBJ2-4; D is perhaps TRBD2 (7 bases). Germline loops: CDR1 MNHNS, CDR2 SASEGT. Trimming took 0 bases from V and 0 from J, leaving 9 bases between them. The CDR3 has 16 residues. The CDR3 DNA reads TGTGCCAGCAGTGAAGCGGGGGGGCTAGCCAAAAACATTCAGTACTTC. This encodes CASSEAGGLAKNIQYF.

The V and J genes are TRBV27 and TRBJ2-3, with 11 bases aligning to TRBD1. This CDR3 region has 18 residues. V gave up 8 bases and J gave up 4 bases; unmatched junction bases: 17. Germline-derived CDR1 and CDR2 are MNHEY and SMNVEV (reference sequence). The CDR3 loop reads CASSPGQGAHGWADTQYF. CDR3 DNA: TGTGCCAGCTCCCCCGGACAGGGGGCGCACGGGTGGGCAGATACGCAGTATTTT.

This chain uses TRBV5-1 with TRBJ2-3, with 8 positions matching TRBD1. The junction had 4 bases not matched to a gene; V was cut back by 4 bases and J by 0 bases. In germline, CDR1 is SGHRS, CDR2 YFSETQ. The CDR3 extends over 15 amino acids. The CDR3 protein is CASSVQGASTDTQYF. The CDR3 nucleotides read TGCGCCAGCAGCGTCCAGGGGGCCAGCACAGATACGCAGTATTTT.